These 30 T cell receptor beta chains share one sample of origin, sequenced in a study of blood T cells in healthy people across ages. The use of a sample-barcoded 5' primer and a J-beta primer mix characterized a second PCR of about 7 to 12 cycles. Via MiXCR, TCRdb re-called the 5' RACE reads, giving one row per CDR3 protein. This table has over a million distinct CDR3 sequences, 59% appearing once. The sample consisted of blood. The receptors derive from a man between 18 and 29 years old in good health.

This clonotype was picked up a small number of times. The rearrangement joins TRBV6-6 to TRBJ1-2, with a weak D call TRBD1 (5 bases). V was pared by 6 bases and J by 9 bases, with 17 bases between. The CDR3 covers 13 residues. Germline lookup yields CDR1 MNHNY and CDR2 SVGAGI (reference sequence). The CDR3 reads CASSNQWKGSYTF. The DNA for the CDR3 is TGTGCCAGCAGCAACCAATGGAAGGGGAGCTACACCTTC.

The rearrangement uses TRBV21-1 and TRBJ1-3; TRBD1 is the table's D call and was not checked against the DNA. TRBV21-1 corresponds to a pseudogene. CDR3 size: 16 residues. CDR3 residues: CASSNWTGRTGNTIYF. CDR3 coding DNA: TGTGCCAGCAGCAACTGGACAGGGCGAACTGGAAACACCATATATTTT.

This clonotype has ten or more counts. V and J are TRBV6-1 and TRBJ1-2; D remains ambiguous. This CDR3 has 13 residues. V was pared by 4 bases and J by 2 bases, with 8 bases between. The germline V gene encodes CDR1 MNHNS and CDR2 SASEGT. CDR3 residues: CASSGTENYGYTF. CDR3 coding DNA: TGTGCCAGCAGTGGGACGGAGAACTATGGCTACACCTTC.

The chain combines TRBV7-2 with TRBJ2-7; D might be TRBD1 or TRBD2, each matching 5 bases. Deletions cut 4 bases from V and 3 bases from J, with 16 bases between. This CDR3 contains 15 residues. The V gene's germline CDR1 is SGHTA and CDR2 FQGNSA. DNA for the CDR3: TGTGCCAGCAGCTATACCGGGACCGAAGTCTACGAGCAGTACTTC. Translation gives CASSYTGTEVYEQYF.

The chain links TRBV7-9 to TRBJ2-4; D ambiguous. Germline lookup yields CDR1 SEHNR and CDR2 FQNEAQ (reference sequence). CDR3 length: 12 amino acids. Between the trimmed V and J ends, which lost 4 bases and 13 bases, there was a span of 14 bases. The DNA for the CDR3 is TGTGCCAGCAGCTCCCGGCGGATTGAGCAGTACTTC. It yields the protein CASSSRRIEQYF. Full variable domain (remainder filled in from reference TRBV7-9 and TRBJ2-4): DTGVSQNPRHKITKRGQNVTFRCDPISEHNRLYWYRQTLGQGPEFLTYFQNEAQLEKSRLLSDRFSAERPKGSFSTLEIQRTEQGDSAMYLCASSSRRIEQYFGAGTRLSVL.

The J gene is TRBJ1-2, the V gene TRBV6-1; no clear D gene. Germline CDR1 is MNHNS and CDR2 is SASEGT. V dropped 7 bases and J dropped 6 bases, with 15 bases sitting between them. The CDR3 spans 13 residues. CDR3 sequence (DNA): TGTGCCAGCAAGGACTGGAGGACCGATGGCTACACCTTC. Protein: CASKDWRTDGYTF.

This clonotype was seen more than once but under ten times. V is TRBV10-3 and J is TRBJ2-7; 7 bases fit TRBD1. The germline gives CDR1 ENHRY, CDR2 SYGVKD. J gave up 0 bases and V 4 bases, and 12 bases lay outside the gene matches. CDR3 length: 17 residues. The CDR3 DNA sequence: TGTGCCATCAGTGCCGTCGGTCAGGGGGTAAACTCCTACGAGCAGTACTTC. It specifies CAISAVGQGVNSYEQYF.

The chain recombines TRBV14 with TRBJ1-1; D gene ambiguous. Germline CDR1 and CDR2: SGHDN and FVKESK. The CDR3 consists of 13 residues. V was pared by 0 bases and J by 7 bases, with 9 bases between. CDR3 residues: CASSQDIRFEAFF. The CDR3 DNA reads as TGTGCCAGCAGCCAAGATATCCGATTTGAAGCTTTCTTT.

The chain recombines TRBV28 with TRBJ2-5; possible D gene TRBD2, 5 bases. Germline CDR1 MDHEN, CDR2 SYDVKM. Trimming removed 4 bases at V and 5 bases at J, with 14 bases between. The CDR3 loop spans 14 amino acids. The CDR3 bases are TGTGCCAGCAGTTCCACGCGGGTGGGGGAGACCCAGTACTTC. Its translation: CASSSTRVGETQYF.

This clonotype has a handful of counts. This chain joins TRBV10-2 and TRBJ2-1; maybe TRBD1 (6 bases). The length of the CDR3 is 14 residues. Looked up from germline, CDR1 is WSHSY and CDR2 is SAAADI. Deletions cut 3 bases from V and 7 bases from J, with 13 bases between. In DNA, the CDR3 is TGCGCCAGCAGTGACGGACAGTGGTTTAATGAGCAGTTCTTC. Translated: CASSDGQWFNEQFF.

The chain has TRBV5-1 and TRBJ1-1, with 7 bases aligning to TRBD1. Trimming at V came to 3 bases and at J to 0 bases, leaving 8 bases not matched to a gene. Germline lookup yields CDR1 SGHRS and CDR2 YFSETQ. CDR3 length: 16 amino acids. The DNA for the CDR3 is TGCGCCAGCAGCTCAGCAGGGGGTCCTATGAACACTGAAGCTTTCTTT. It is translated as CASSSAGGPMNTEAFF.

This chain connects TRBV6-2 or TRBV6-3 to TRBJ2-7; D perhaps matches TRBD2 (6 bases). The V and J ends lost 5 bases and 5 bases respectively, with 19 bases between them. CDR3 length equals 15 residues. CDR1 is MNHEY, CDR2 SVGEGT, per germline. This CDR3 reads CASSTPRDSLDEQYF. In DNA, the CDR3 is TGTGCCAGCAGTACCCCAAGGGACTCCCTTGACGAGCAGTACTTC.

The chain couples TRBV6-2 or TRBV6-3 to TRBJ2-1, with 7 bases that match TRBD2. The V gene end was trimmed by 2 bases and the J gene end by 15 bases; junction bases not matched to a gene: 4. The CDR3 totals 11 residues. The germline CDR1 and CDR2 sequences are MNHEY and SVGEGT. As DNA, the CDR3 is TGTGCCAGCAGTTACAGCGGGGACTCGTTCTTC. Translated: CASSYSGDSFF.

This clonotype has just a few counts. This sequence joins TRBV4-1 and TRBJ1-2; D uncertain. The CDR3 totals 13 residues. V lost 0 bases to trimming and J lost 8 bases, with 10 bases between them. CDR1 MGHRA and CDR2 YSYEKL come from the germline V gene. CDR3 loop: CASSQDGQWGYTF. The CDR3 DNA follows: TGCGCCAGCAGCCAAGATGGGCAATGGGGCTACACCTTC.

The chain carries TRBV25-1 and TRBJ2-3, with TRBD2 matching 11 bases. CDR1 is MGHDK, CDR2 SYGVNS, per germline. J gave up 10 bases and V 10 bases, and 13 bases lay outside the gene matches. The CDR3 loop spans 14 amino acids. CDR3 coding DNA: TGTGCCACCGCCCTAGCGGGGGGCGAGGCTCCGCAGTATTTT. Its protein product is CATALAGGEAPQYF.

The chain is built from TRBV29-1 and TRBJ2-7, with D tentatively TRBD1 (6 bases). From germline, CDR1 is SQVTM and CDR2 ANQGSEA. V was pared by 6 bases and J by 0 bases, with 12 bases between. CDR3 length: 13 amino acids. In DNA form, the CDR3 reads TGCAGCGTCTCAGGGGTCGTCTCCTACGAGCAGTACTTC. This gives the protein CSVSGVVSYEQYF.

Only a few counts were recorded for this clonotype. The DNA for the CDR3 is TGCGCCAGCAGCTTGGAAGGTGACAGGGGGATAGATGGCTACACCTTC. Its protein product is CASSLEGDRGIDGYTF. The genes are TRBV5-1 and TRBJ1-2; TRBD1 aligns across 9 bases. V dropped 0 bases and J dropped 6; count of bases not matched to a gene: 9. The CDR3 is 16 residues long. CDR1 is SGHRS and CDR2 is YFSETQ in the germline V gene.

The sample holds a few counts of this clonotype. The chain recombines TRBV10-3 with TRBJ2-1; 7 bases agree with TRBD2. The CDR3 contains 15 residues. Germline CDR1 is ENHRY and CDR2 is SYGVKD. The V gene end was trimmed by 4 bases and the J gene end by 7 bases; junction bases not matched to a gene: 10. The CDR3 DNA is TGTGCCATCAGTGCTGAGGTGGCGGGGGATAATGAGCAGTTCTTC. This sequence encodes CAISAEVAGDNEQFF.

There are a few counts of this clonotype. The V and J genes are TRBV7-2 and TRBJ1-2; D remains unclear. V lost 1 base and J lost 8, with 14 bases in between. The CDR3 is made up of 14 amino acids. Germline lookup yields CDR1 SGHTA and CDR2 FQGNSA. This CDR3 reads CASSLEPSGYGYTF. The CDR3 DNA sequence: TGTGCCAGCAGCTTAGAACCTTCAGGTTACGGCTACACCTTC.

The rearrangement uses TRBV12-3 or TRBV12-4 and TRBJ2-1; D not certain. The ends were cut back, 6 bases at V and 5 bases at J, with 14 bases in the middle. This CDR3 spans 14 amino acids. The DNA for the CDR3 is TGTGCCAGCAGCCGTCGACATTCAGACAATGAGCAGTTCTTC. It codes for CASSRRHSDNEQFF.

The chain uses TRBV7-6 and TRBJ2-4, with 7 bases identical to TRBD2. The J call may be incorrect, as the DNA end agrees better with TRBJ2-7. The CDR3 loop spans 16 amino acids. In germline, CDR1 is SGHVS, CDR2 FNYEAQ. The CDR3 loop reads CASSLASGGGVYEQYF. CDR3 nucleotide sequence: TGTGCCAGCAGCTTAGCTTCTGGGGGAGGGGTTTACGAGCAGTACTTC.

This clonotype was seen only once. J is TRBJ2-1 and V is TRBV4-1; D ambiguous. Germline V gene sequence: CDR1 MGHRA, CDR2 YSYEKL. Between the trimmed V and J ends, which lost 4 bases and 8 bases, there was a span of 18 bases. The CDR3 extends over 15 amino acids. CDR3 residues: CASSLLGVSTDEQFF. The DNA of the CDR3 is TGCGCCAGCAGCCTCCTCGGTGTATCGACGGATGAGCAGTTCTTC.

V usage is TRBV20-1 and J usage is TRBJ1-1, with D maybe TRBD1 (6 bases). CDR1 is DFQATT, CDR2 SNEGSKA, per germline (reference sequence). This CDR3 comprises 12 residues. V was trimmed by 5 bases and J by 4 bases, leaving 11 bases between them. CDR3 sequence (DNA): TGCAGTGCTGGACCCAGGGGCACTGAAGCTTTCTTT. It codes for CSAGPRGTEAFF.

The V call is TRBV4-3, the J call TRBJ2-1; no firm D call. Trimming cost V 6 bases and J 0 bases, with 15 bases left between them. Germline CDR1 LGHNA, CDR2 YSLEER. This CDR3 has 16 amino acids. CDR3 bases: TGCGCCAGCAGTCCTCCCCTAGTGAGCTCCTACAATGAGCAGTTCTTC. Translated, it gives CASSPPLVSSYNEQFF.

The chain carries TRBV29-1 and TRBJ2-7, with 8 positions matching TRBD1. The J call may be incorrect, as the DNA end agrees better with TRBJ2-1. CDR1 and CDR2 (germline): SQVTM, ANQGSEA. The CDR3 is 11 amino acids. CDR3 region: CSGDRGGEQFF. CDR3 in DNA: TGCAGCGGTGACAGGGGCGGGGAGCAGTTCTTC.

V is TRBV14 and J is TRBJ2-6, with 9 positions matching TRBD1. The CDR3 is made up of 20 amino acids. Trimming removed 1 base from V and 0 bases from J; junction bases left unmatched: 10. Germline assignment: CDR1 SGHDN and CDR2 FVKESK. CDR3: CASSQVSSTGGSSGANVLTF. CDR3 bases: TGTGCCAGCAGCCAAGTATCGTCGACAGGGGGAAGCTCTGGGGCCAACGTCCTGACTTTC.

The chain couples TRBV12-3 or TRBV12-4 to TRBJ2-7; 10 bases are shared with TRBD2. The CDR3 is 18 residues long. Losses at the gene ends were 2 bases for V and 5 bases for J; bases not matched to a gene: 15. The CDR3 DNA sequence: TGTGCCAGCAGTTTAAATCGGGGGCTAGCGGGAGTTTTTAACGAGCAGTACTTC. It specifies CASSLNRGLAGVFNEQYF.

The J gene is TRBJ2-1, the V gene TRBV7-2; 7 nucleotides align to TRBD2. Trimming at V came to 7 bases and at J to 4 bases, leaving 7 bases not matched to a gene. This CDR3 comprises 14 residues. CDR1 is SGHTA and CDR2 is FQGNSA in the germline V gene. The CDR3 DNA sequence: TGTGCCAGCATCCGGCGGGGGAGTTACAATGAGCAGTTCTTC. Translation gives CASIRRGSYNEQFF. The whole variable domain, filled in from reference TRBV7-2 and TRBJ2-1, reads GAGVSQSPSNKVTEKGKDVELRCDPISGHTALYWYRQSLGQGLEFLIYFQGNSAPDKSGLPSDRFSAERTGGSVSTLTIQRTQQEDSAVYLCASIRRGSYNEQFFGPGTRLTVL.

CDR3 loop: CATTGTAINYGYTF. The DNA for the CDR3 is TGTGCCACAACAGGGACAGCTATTAACTATGGCTACACCTTC. The gene calls are TRBV6-1 and TRBJ1-2; 7 positions agree with TRBD1. Looked up from germline, CDR1 is MNHNS and CDR2 is SASEGT. The CDR3 totals 14 residues. J was trimmed by 1 base and V by 10 bases; bases with no gene match: 9.

V usage is TRBV6-5 and J usage is TRBJ1-1; D unclear. Between the trimmed V and J ends, which lost 6 bases and 3 bases, there was a span of 14 bases. The CDR3 runs to 14 residues. From germline, CDR1 is MNHEY and CDR2 SVGAGI. In DNA form, the CDR3 reads TGTGCCAGCAGCACCTATCGTCGGGACACTGAAGCTTTCTTT. Encoded protein: CASSTYRRDTEAFF.